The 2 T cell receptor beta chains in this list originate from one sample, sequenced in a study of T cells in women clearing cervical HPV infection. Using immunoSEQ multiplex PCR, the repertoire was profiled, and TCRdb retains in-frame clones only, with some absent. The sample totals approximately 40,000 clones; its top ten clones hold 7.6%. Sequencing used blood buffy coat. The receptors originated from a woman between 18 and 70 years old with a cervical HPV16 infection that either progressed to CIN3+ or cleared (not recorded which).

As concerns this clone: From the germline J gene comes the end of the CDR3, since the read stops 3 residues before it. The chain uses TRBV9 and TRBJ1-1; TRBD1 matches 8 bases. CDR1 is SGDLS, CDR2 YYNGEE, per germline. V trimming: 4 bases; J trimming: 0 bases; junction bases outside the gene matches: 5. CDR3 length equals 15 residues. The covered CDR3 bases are TGTGCCAGCAGCACAGGACAGGGATTGAACACTGAA. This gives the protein CASSTGQGLNTE. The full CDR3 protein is CASSTGQGLNTEAFF. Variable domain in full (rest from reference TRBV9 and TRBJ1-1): DSGVTQTPKHLITATGQRVTLRCSPRSGDLSVYWYQQSLDQGLQFLIQYYNGEERAKGNILERFSAQQFPDLHSELNLSSLELGDSALYFCASSTGQGLNTEAFFGQGTRLTVV.

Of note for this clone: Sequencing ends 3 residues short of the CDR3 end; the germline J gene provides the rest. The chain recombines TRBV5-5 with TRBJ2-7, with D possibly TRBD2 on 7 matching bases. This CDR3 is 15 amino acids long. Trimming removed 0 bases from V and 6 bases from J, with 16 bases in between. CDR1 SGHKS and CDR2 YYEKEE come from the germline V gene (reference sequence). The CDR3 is CASSLVRDGGREQYF. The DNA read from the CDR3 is TGTGCCAGCAGCTTGGTTAGGGACGGGGGGCGCGAG.